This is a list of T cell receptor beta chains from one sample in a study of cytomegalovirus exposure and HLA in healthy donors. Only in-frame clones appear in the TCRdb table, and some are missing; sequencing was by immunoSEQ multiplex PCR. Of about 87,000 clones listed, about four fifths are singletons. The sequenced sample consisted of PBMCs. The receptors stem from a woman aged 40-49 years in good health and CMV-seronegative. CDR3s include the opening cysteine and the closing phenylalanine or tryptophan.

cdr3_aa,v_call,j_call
CASKPDRAGNTIYF,TRBV6-6,TRBJ1-3
CASSYGTADNGYTF,TRBV5-1,TRBJ1-2
CASQGGLEAFF,TRBV6-1,TRBJ1-1
CASSSGQGNSPLHF,TRBV7-9,TRBJ1-6
CASSAKTGGNYGYPF,TRBV9,TRBJ1-2
CASRPPGTYYEQYF,TRBV6-5,-
CAWSEAGRGFSGANVLTF,TRBV30,TRBJ2-6
CSTGGETEAFF,TRBV29-1,TRBJ1-1
CASRATGGWDTEAFF,TRBV6-4,TRBJ1-1
CASSQRGGRSPLHF,TRBV13,TRBJ1-6
CASSPDRSAMRGYPF,TRBV4-1,TRBJ1-2
CASSPDASNQPQNF,TRBV6-5,TRBJ1-5
CASSPLRGRVGYTF,TRBV5-4,TRBJ1-2
CASSQLRSGTEAFF,TRBV4-1,TRBJ1-1
CASSLSGTDTQYF,TRBV5-1,TRBJ2-3
CASTPRLAGPGELFF,TRBV9,TRBJ2-2
CASKEEFNTEAFF,TRBV7-9,TRBJ1-1
CASSIGDSLEAFF,TRBV19,TRBJ1-1
CASSLGIPGSPLHF,TRBV7-6,TRBJ1-6
CASRALGENNSPLHF,TRBV11-2,TRBJ1-6
CASTRGMGEAHEQYF,TRBV5-4,TRBJ2-7
CASSTRGGLGNTEAFF,TRBV7-8,TRBJ1-1
CASSSTGVLETQYF,TRBV7-7,TRBJ2-5
CAISGPRDIPYEQYF,TRBV10-3,TRBJ2-7
CASSVPGQGPRGEQYF,TRBV28,TRBJ2-7
CASSLPDRTIVGKLFF,TRBV28,TRBJ1-4
CASSGDWGRYGYTF,TRBV9,TRBJ1-2
CASTLTGNQPQHF,TRBV6-6,TRBJ1-5
CASSEYVGEEAFF,TRBV25-1,TRBJ1-1
CATSRGGFQETQYF,TRBV15,TRBJ2-5
CASSQEFRGTLHF,TRBV4-1,TRBJ1-6
CASSLQVNYEQYF,TRBV27,TRBJ2-7
CASRGREAAPSGNTIYF,TRBV19,TRBJ1-3
CASSLSLGTQETQYF,TRBV5-4,TRBJ2-5
CASSETNRVPEAFF,TRBV25-1,TRBJ1-1
CASRTGGALNEKLFF,TRBV6-5,TRBJ1-4
CAWSASRVNEKLFF,TRBV30,TRBJ1-4
CASSQDRGSGATASYEQYF,TRBV4-2,TRBJ2-7
CASSNGTGNSPLHF,TRBV5-1,TRBJ1-6
CASSDEGTLSRFF,TRBV6-1,TRBJ2-1
CASSTGQGTQPQHF,TRBV19,TRBJ1-5
CASSLTGGYLFSYEQYF,TRBV14,TRBJ2-7
CAISSSGGAYEQYF,TRBV10-3,TRBJ2-7
CSVGRTATGEQYF,TRBV29-1,TRBJ2-5
CASSPKGLAGHEQYF,TRBV14,TRBJ2-7
CASSIQGFAEAFF,TRBV19,TRBJ1-1
CASSSGQMNTEAFF,TRBV4-3,TRBJ1-1
CASFRQDPGNTEAFF,TRBV6-1,TRBJ1-1
CASSYSGTQYNSPLHF,TRBV6-5,TRBJ1-6
CASSPRPGDGELFF,TRBV9,TRBJ2-2
CASSLGLQRSTDTQYF,TRBV5-1,TRBJ2-3
CAGRERGRTDTQYF,TRBV6-1,TRBJ2-3
CASSVQGASSGYTF,TRBV19,TRBJ1-2
CAISDTYSHRGLTLHF,TRBV10-3,TRBJ1-6
CAIRLQGASGGYTF,TRBV10-3,TRBJ1-2
CASSLAGVTQYF,TRBV5-1,TRBJ2-5
CASSYSSGRENTIYF,TRBV6-5,TRBJ1-3